The 5 T cell receptor beta chains in this list originate from one sample, sequenced in a study of cytomegalovirus exposure and HLA in healthy donors. PCR primers comprised 60 Vbeta and 13 Jbeta primers. Clones were read by immunoSEQ multiplex PCR, and TCRdb kept only the in-frame ones, dropping some. Of under 200,000 clones listed, about four fifths are singletons. The sequenced material came from PBMCs. The receptors were sampled from a woman in her forties or fifties in good health and CMV-seronegative.

The chain employs TRBV18 and TRBJ1-3, with 7 positions matching TRBD1. This CDR3 contains 14 residues. The V and J ends lost 6 bases and 4 bases, in that order; junction bases with no gene match: 6. Looked up from germline, CDR1 is KGHSH and CDR2 is LQKENI. CDR3 nucleotides: TGTGCCAGCTCCCGGGACAGTTCGGGAAACACCATATATTTT. Translation gives CASSRDSSGNTIYF.

In nucleotides, the CDR3 is TGCAGCGCGTCCGGGACACTGAACACTGAAGCTTTCTTT. Protein product: CSASGTLNTEAFF. This chain joins TRBV29-1 and TRBJ1-1; tentatively, D is TRBD1 (6 bases). Trimming cost V 7 bases and J 0 bases, with 12 bases left between them. Per germline, CDR1 SQVTM and CDR2 ANQGSEA. The CDR3 length is 13 residues.

This chain connects TRBV6-1 to TRBJ1-4; D perhaps matches TRBD1 (5 bases). The germline gives CDR1 MNHNS, CDR2 SASEGT. The CDR3 extends over 15 amino acids. Trimming took off 6 bases at V and 8 bases at J, with 19 bases between the two ends. Written as DNA, the CDR3 is TGTGCCAGCAGCGCCAGGCCGGGCCGGGGGGAAAAACTGTTTTTT. It specifies CASSARPGRGEKLFF.

This chain joins TRBV27 and TRBJ2-5; 14 bases match TRBD2. The CDR3 spans 18 residues. The J segment lost 3 bases and the V segment lost 0 bases, leaving 6 bases of the junction unmatched. Germline loops: CDR1 MNHEY, CDR2 SMNVEV (reference sequence). This chain's CDR3 is CASSLSRLAGGPKETQYF. As DNA, the CDR3 is TGTGCCAGCAGTTTATCGAGACTAGCGGGAGGGCCGAAAGAGACCCAGTACTTC.

This chain connects TRBV19 to TRBJ2-7, with D possibly matching TRBD1 (6 bases). Trimming took off 5 bases at V and 0 bases at J, with 14 bases between the two ends. This CDR3 has 15 residues. Germline V gives CDR1 LNHDA, CDR2 SQIVND (reference sequence). The CDR3 DNA reads as TGTGCCAGTAGTGGCCGACAGGAAACCTCCTACGAGCAGTACTTC. Its translation is CASSGRQETSYEQYF.